This T cell receptor beta chain was sequenced during a study of cytomegalovirus exposure and HLA in healthy donors. Broader study findings: In a later analysis, V- and J-gene trimming of beta chains associated with a DCLRE1C missense variant, replicated independently. It was only CMV serostatus that was available as immune exposure information.

PCR primers comprised 60 Vbeta and 13 Jbeta primers. The table came from immunoSEQ multiplex PCR; TCRdb's copy has only in-frame clones and leaves some out. The sample lists about 130,000 clones, around two thirds occurring once. Comments on this clone: Antigen specificity is unknown.

The ends lost 6 bases at V and 5 bases at J; junction bases unmatched: 8. CDR1 and CDR2 from the germline V gene are MNHEY and SVGAGI. The CDR3 loop spans 14 amino acids. The sequence was collected from a man between 18 and 35 years old in good health and CMV-seropositive. The gene calls are TRBV6-5 and TRBJ2-7, with 9 bases that match TRBD2. Sequences were obtained from PBMCs. This CDR3 is CASRLSGRNDEQYF. DNA of the CDR3: TGTGCCAGCAGACTCAGCGGGAGGAACGACGAGCAGTACTTC.